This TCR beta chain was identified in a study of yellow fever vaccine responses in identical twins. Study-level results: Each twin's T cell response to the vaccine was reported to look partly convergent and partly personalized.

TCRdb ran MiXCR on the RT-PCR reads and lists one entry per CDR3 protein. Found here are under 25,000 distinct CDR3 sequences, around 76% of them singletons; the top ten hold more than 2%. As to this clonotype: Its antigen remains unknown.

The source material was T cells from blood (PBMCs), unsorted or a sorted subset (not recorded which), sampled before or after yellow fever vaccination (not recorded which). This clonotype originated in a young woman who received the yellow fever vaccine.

This CDR3 reads CASSAPTGQFF. The CDR3 DNA sequence: TGTGCCAGCAGCGCTCCGACGGGGCAGTTCTTC. This chain links TRBV11-1 with TRBJ2-1, with unresolved D. The CDR3 covers 11 residues. The germline gives CDR1 SGHAT, CDR2 FQDESV (reference sequence). V lost 5 bases and J lost 12, with 11 bases in between.